Shown below are 26 T cell receptor beta chains from a single sample sequenced in a study of beta chain features in type 1 diabetes. These receptors have no identified antigens. All of the isolated RNA was reverse transcribed, so expressed TCRB transcripts were sequenced. TCRdb's table, derived via immunoSEQ multiplex PCR, lists solely in-frame clones and lacks some. The sample includes approximately 170,000 clones, roughly 8% of them seen just once. Study-wide points: Shorter TCRB CDR3s, moderately but significantly so, marked every one of the four CD4+ subsets in Type 1 diabetes patients.

Sequenced sample: central memory CD4+ T cells from blood. Every receptor here comes from a man aged 18-30 years with type 1 diabetes.

This clone was found a few times. The genes are TRBV5-4 and TRBJ2-1; 9 bases are a match to TRBD2. The CDR3 runs 15 residues. V was pared by 4 bases and J by 3 bases, with 5 bases of the junction left unmatched. Germline V gene sequence: CDR1 SGHNT, CDR2 YYREEE (reference sequence). The CDR3 sequence: CASSATSGYYNEQFF. In DNA, the CDR3 is TGTGCCAGCAGCGCGACTAGCGGATACTACAATGAGCAGTTCTTC.

This clone was seen only a few times. This rearrangement joins TRBV19 to TRBJ2-3, with D perhaps TRBD2 (6 bases). Germline CDR1 and CDR2: LNHDA and SQIVND (reference sequence). The CDR3 extends over 13 amino acids. Trimming pared 10 bases from V and 4 bases from J, leaving 15 bases between. The CDR3 region is CATSRPGADTQYF. The CDR3 bases are TGTGCCACCTCCAGACCGGGGGCAGATACGCAGTATTTT.

This chain uses TRBV27 with TRBJ2-7; 7 bases fit TRBD1. V lost 6 bases and J lost 7; bases outside the gene matches: 18. CDR3 size: 16 residues. Germline V lookup: CDR1 MNHEY, CDR2 SMNVEV (reference sequence). DNA of the CDR3: TGTGCCAGCAGGCCCGGGGACAGCCCCGCGGGTTGGGAGCAGTACTTC. Amino acids: CASRPGDSPAGWEQYF.

This clone was picked up a small number of times. The chain employs TRBV6-5 and TRBJ2-1, with D possibly TRBD2 on 5 matching bases. The V and J ends lost 2 bases and 7 bases respectively, with 9 bases between them. The CDR3 covers 13 residues. Germline values: CDR1 MNHEY, CDR2 SVGAGI. The CDR3 nucleotides read TGTGCCAGCAGTTACGGCCGGAGGAATGAGCAGTTCTTC. Amino acids: CASSYGRRNEQFF.

This clone was counted a few times. The chain recombines TRBV6-5 with TRBJ2-5; 11 nucleotides align to TRBD2. This CDR3 has 15 amino acids. Trimming took 6 bases from V and 3 from J; bases not matched to a gene: 6. The germline CDR1 and CDR2 sequences are MNHEY and SVGAGI. DNA for the CDR3: TGTGCCAGCAGCATACGGGGACTAGCGGAAGAGACCCAGTACTTC. Translating it yields CASSIRGLAEETQYF.

The chain carries TRBV18 and TRBJ2-1; TRBD2 matches at 7 bases. CDR1 and CDR2 from the germline V gene are KGHSH and LQKENI. The CDR3 is 17 amino acids. The junction had 15 bases not matched to a gene; V was cut back by 0 bases and J by 10 bases. CDR3 DNA: TGTGCCAGCTCACCACCGACCGGAGGCGGGGGAGGGAGGGAGCAGTTCTTC. This encodes CASSPPTGGGGGREQFF.

The chain combines TRBV5-1 with TRBJ2-1, with 7 nucleotides matching TRBD2. V was pared by 0 bases and J by 9 bases, with 9 bases of the junction left unmatched. The germline gives CDR1 SGHRS, CDR2 YFSETQ. The CDR3 spans 15 residues. The DNA of the CDR3 is TGCGCCAGCAGCTTGGAGGGAGGGCCGTTGGGTGAGCAGTTCTTC. It encodes CASSLEGGPLGEQFF.

The chain links TRBV28 to TRBJ2-7; D not certain. Per the germline V gene, CDR1 is MDHEN and CDR2 is SYDVKM. Trimming pared 5 bases from V and 3 bases from J, leaving 11 bases between. There are 13 residues in the CDR3. The CDR3 spells CASSPLLNYEQYF. The CDR3 DNA reads as TGTGCCAGCAGTCCCCTCCTTAACTACGAGCAGTACTTC.

The chain is built from TRBV5-4 and TRBJ1-6; D is possibly TRBD1 (6 bases). V lost 4 bases and J 9 bases, leaving 11 bases between the germline ends. Germline-derived CDR1 and CDR2 are SGHNT and YYREEE (reference sequence). CDR3 length: 13 amino acids. This chain's CDR3 is CASSRQEGSPLHF. CDR3 nucleotide sequence: TGTGCCAGCAGCCGACAGGAAGGTTCACCCCTCCACTTT.

This clone was recorded only once. The rearrangement uses TRBV18 and TRBJ1-2; 8 nucleotides line up with TRBD1. This CDR3 comprises 13 residues. V shed 3 bases, J shed 3 bases, and the junction held 0 bases outside the gene matches. Germline V gene lookup returns CDR1 KGHSH and CDR2 LQKENI. The CDR3 DNA reads as TGTGCCAGCTCACCGGGACAGGACTATGGCTACACCTTC. It codes for CASSPGQDYGYTF.

This clone was seen only a few times. The V gene is TRBV18, the J gene TRBJ2-5; D not resolved. Per the germline V gene, CDR1 is KGHSH and CDR2 is LQKENI. The CDR3 spans 14 residues. Deletions cut 0 bases from V and 5 bases from J, with 10 bases between. CDR3 residues: CASSPPSGWETQYF. CDR3 DNA: TGTGCCAGCTCACCACCGTCAGGTTGGGAGACCCAGTACTTC.

This clone was counted a few times. The CDR3, as DNA: TGCAGCGTTACACTACAACAGGGGAACTATGGCTACACCTTC. Its protein is CSVTLQQGNYGYTF. The V and J genes are TRBV29-1 and TRBJ1-2, with 7 bases matching TRBD1. CDR1 SQVTM and CDR2 ANQGSEA come from the germline V gene. CDR3 length: 14 residues. J lost 2 bases, V lost 5 bases, and 8 bases had no gene match.

The J gene is TRBJ1-1, the V gene TRBV6-5, with D perhaps TRBD1 (5 bases). CDR3 size: 13 residues. Looked up from germline, CDR1 is MNHEY and CDR2 is SVGAGI. V dropped 7 bases and J dropped 4 bases, with 13 bases sitting between them. The CDR3 bases are TGTGCCAGCACCAACTGGGACTTCACTGAAGCTTTCTTT. It is translated as CASTNWDFTEAFF.

The V gene is TRBV28, the J gene TRBJ1-5, with a weak D call TRBD1 (6 bases). Germline-derived CDR1 and CDR2 are MDHEN and SYDVKM. The V and J ends lost 7 bases and 7 bases respectively, with 17 bases between them. The CDR3 is made up of 14 amino acids. As DNA, the CDR3 is TGTGCCAGCATCCCGCCAGGGGCCCTACAGCCCCAGCATTTT. Its protein product is CASIPPGALQPQHF.

This clone has just a few counts. This chain uses TRBV19 with TRBJ2-4, with TRBD2 matching 9 bases. After removal of 5 bases from V and 3 bases from J, the junction contained 17 bases not matched to a gene. The CDR3 covers 19 residues. CDR1 is LNHDA, CDR2 SQIVND, per germline (reference sequence). CDR3 nucleotide sequence: TGTGCCAGTAGTCCAGGGGGAGTTGGGACTAGCTGGGGCAAAAACATTCAGTACTTC. Its protein product is CASSPGGVGTSWGKNIQYF.

This clone was seen a handful of times. This sequence joins TRBV14 and TRBJ2-3, with D uncertain. Per germline, CDR1 SGHDN and CDR2 FVKESK. The CDR3 extends over 15 amino acids. The ends were cut back, 0 bases at V and 0 bases at J, with 7 bases in the middle. This CDR3 is CASSQDSYSTDTQYF. CDR3 nucleotides: TGTGCCAGCAGCCAAGATTCCTATAGCACAGATACGCAGTATTTT.

The V gene is TRBV28, the J gene TRBJ2-1; D may be TRBD2 (6 bases). The V gene's germline CDR1 is MDHEN and CDR2 SYDVKM. Deletions cut 8 bases from V and 4 bases from J, with 18 bases between. The CDR3 consists of 15 residues. The CDR3 bases are TGTGCCAGCCAAACGGGAGCCGGCGGATACAATGAGCAGTTCTTC. This gives the protein CASQTGAGGYNEQFF.

V usage is TRBV4-1 and J usage is TRBJ2-3; D is perhaps TRBD2 (6 bases). The V and J ends lost 2 bases and 6 bases respectively, with 12 bases between them. CDR1 is MGHRA, CDR2 YSYEKL, per germline. CDR3 length equals 14 residues. For the CDR3, the DNA is TGCGCCAGCAGCCAATCTCACCGGGGGGATACGCAGTATTTT. Encoded protein: CASSQSHRGDTQYF.

The chain employs TRBV11-3 and TRBJ2-1; the D gene is possibly TRBD2 (6 bases). This CDR3 has 15 residues. V dropped 1 base and J dropped 6 bases, with 13 bases sitting between them. Germline values: CDR1 SGHNT, CDR2 YENEEA. CDR3 sequence (DNA): TGTGCCAGCAGCTTAGGTGGGAGGTCCCCCAATGAGCAGTTCTTC. Translation: CASSLGGRSPNEQFF.

This clone was seen a handful of times. This sequence joins TRBV10-3 and TRBJ2-1; TRBD1 aligns across 8 bases. From germline, CDR1 is ENHRY and CDR2 SYGVKD. This CDR3 contains 16 residues. V lost 5 bases, J lost 0 bases, and 6 bases stayed unmatched. The CDR3 sequence is CAISRDRTPSYNEQFF. DNA of the CDR3: TGTGCCATCAGTCGGGACAGGACACCCTCCTACAATGAGCAGTTCTTC.

The chain recombines TRBV14 with TRBJ2-7, with D possibly being TRBD2 (6 bases). CDR3 length: 16 amino acids. Germline V gene lookup returns CDR1 SGHDN and CDR2 FVKESK. The V gene lost 0 bases and the J gene lost 0 bases, with 12 bases spanning the gap. CDR3 in DNA: TGTGCCAGCAGCCAAGATATCCGGGGGAGCTCCTACGAGCAGTACTTC. It specifies CASSQDIRGSSYEQYF.

This clone was observed at least ten times. This chain uses TRBV19 with TRBJ1-6, with 9 nucleotides matching TRBD1. The CDR3 loop spans 15 amino acids. J was trimmed by 7 bases and V by 3 bases; bases with no gene match: 4. Germline CDR1 and CDR2: LNHDA and SQIVND (reference sequence). CDR3 protein: CASSMVQGANSPLHF. CDR3 coding DNA: TGTGCCAGTAGTATGGTACAGGGGGCGAATTCACCCCTCCACTTT.

This chain joins TRBV5-4 and TRBJ2-1, with D unclear. The V end lost 0 bases, the J end lost 1 base, and 8 bases lay between the germline ends. The CDR3 has 15 residues. The germline V gene encodes CDR1 SGHNT and CDR2 YYREEE (reference sequence). CDR3 residues: CASSLDLSSYNEQFF. The CDR3 nucleotides are TGTGCCAGCAGCTTGGACCTTAGTTCCTACAATGAGCAGTTCTTC.

This clone was seen a few times. This chain links TRBV29-1 with TRBJ1-2; TRBD1 matches at 8 bases. With 1 base clipped from V and 3 bases from J, the junction kept 4 bases outside the gene matches. The CDR3 contains 14 residues. Germline lookup yields CDR1 SQVTM and CDR2 ANQGSEA. CDR3 loop: CSVEGRGRDYGYTF. The CDR3 DNA reads as TGCAGCGTTGAAGGCAGGGGGCGTGACTATGGCTACACCTTC.

The chain links TRBV29-1 to TRBJ1-1, with 8 bases that match TRBD1. The junction had 4 bases not matched to a gene; V was cut back by 6 bases and J by 1 base. The CDR3 consists of 13 residues. Per the germline V gene, CDR1 is SQVTM and CDR2 is ANQGSEA. CDR3 bases: TGCAGCGTCAACGGACAGGGGAACACTGAAGCTTTCTTT. This encodes CSVNGQGNTEAFF.

The rearrangement joins TRBV18 to TRBJ2-1, with D perhaps TRBD1 (5 bases). The CDR3 covers 13 residues. With 3 bases removed from V and 8 bases from J, the gap between germline ends came to 11 bases. Germline CDR1 and CDR2: KGHSH and LQKENI. CDR3 nucleotides: TGTGCCAGCTCACCCCCAGGGAACGATGAGCAGTTCTTC. Translating gives CASSPPGNDEQFF.